This T cell receptor (beta chain) was sequenced during a study of T cell changes during pregnancy in multiple sclerosis. The length of the CDR3 is 14 residues. Germline loops: CDR1 SGHNT, CDR2 YYREEE (reference sequence). The V end lost 1 base, the J end lost 3 bases, and 7 bases lay between the germline ends. Data came from immunoSEQ multiplex PCR; TCRdb stores just in-frame clones and leaves some out. The sample contains about 87,000 clones, just under 95% of which appear only once. The TCR sequence derives from a female donor in good health, enrolled as a control in a pregnancy study. This specimen was peripheral blood, taken in the third trimester of pregnancy. The chain combines TRBV5-4 with TRBJ1-4; D remains ambiguous. Written as DNA, the CDR3 is TGTGCCAGCAGCTTGTTCGGAGCTAATGAAAAACTGTTTTTT. Translating it yields CASSLFGANEKLFF. The whole variable domain, filled in from reference TRBV5-4 and TRBJ1-4, reads ETGVTQSPTHLIKTRGQQVTLRCSSQSGHNTVSWYQQALGQGPQFIFQYYREEENGRGNFPPRFSGLQFPNYSSELNVNALELDDSALYLCASSLFGANEKLFFGSGTQLSVL.